Below, 9 T cell receptor beta chains from the same sample are listed, as sequenced in a study of OX40 agonist ivuxolimab in advanced cancers. Libraries were constructed by the immunoSEQ multiplex PCR assay. TCRdb provides this immuneACCESS table in a form limited to in-frame rearrangements. Some clones are lacking; in checked studies, under half of them reflect an unresolved V gene, and why the rest are absent is not known. The sample table records about 56,000 clones; roughly nine tenths of these occur just once. The leading ten clones occupy approximately 10% of the sample. The sequencing here drew on CD4+ or CD8+ T cells sorted from blood, taken in a trial of the OX40 agonist ivuxolimab. The origin of the receptors is an adult with an advanced solid tumor such as melanoma, head and neck, liver or kidney cancer.

The chain joins TRBV7-9 to TRBJ2-7; TRBD1 aligns across 8 bases. There are 15 residues in the CDR3. V shed 1 base and J 2 bases; nucleotides not matched to a gene: 4. Germline CDR1 is SEHNR and CDR2 is FQNEAQ (reference sequence). The CDR3 coding sequence is TGTGCCAGCAGCTTAGACGGACAGGGTCCCTACGAGCAGTACTTC. Protein product: CASSLDGQGPYEQYF.

The rearrangement joins TRBV6-6 to TRBJ1-2; 10 nucleotides match TRBD1. This CDR3 comprises 14 residues. Germline CDR1 and CDR2: MNHNY and SVGAGI (reference sequence). V dropped 5 bases and J dropped 8; count of bases not matched to a gene: 8. The DNA of the CDR3 is TGTGCCAGCAGTCGGACAGGGGGTAAAGAGGGCTACACCTTC. It yields the protein CASSRTGGKEGYTF.

V is TRBV6-1 and J is TRBJ1-2; D remains ambiguous. Trimming stripped 1 base from V and 4 bases from J, with 16 bases between. Germline V gene sequence: CDR1 MNHNS, CDR2 SASEGT. The CDR3 has 16 residues. The CDR3 nucleotides are TGTGCCAGCAGTGAAGATTTGGTCGGGCAGCTCTATGGCTACACCTTC. It translates to CASSEDLVGQLYGYTF.

V is TRBV7-2 and J is TRBJ2-7; no clear D gene. CDR3 length: 14 residues. The germline V gene encodes CDR1 SGHTA and CDR2 FQGNSA. The V end lost 1 base, the J end lost 3 bases, and 10 bases lay between the germline ends. CDR3 nucleotide sequence: TGTGCCAGCAGCTTAGGGGTCCGTGGCTACGAGCAGTACTTC. This gives the protein CASSLGVRGYEQYF.

The V gene is TRBV5-1, the J gene TRBJ2-3; 7 nucleotides agree with TRBD2. The germline V gene has CDR1 SGHRS and CDR2 YFSETQ. The CDR3 is 15 amino acids. Losses at the gene ends were 3 bases for V and 6 bases for J; bases not matched to a gene: 10. The DNA of the CDR3 is TGCGCCAGCAGCTCGGGAGGCCCCCAGCCGGATACGCAGTATTTT. This translates into CASSSGGPQPDTQYF.

In this sample, this clone turned up once. This sequence joins TRBV6-1 and TRBJ1-1; 8 positions match TRBD1. The CDR3 extends over 14 amino acids. J gave up 5 bases and V 4 bases, and 6 bases lay outside the gene matches. Germline-derived CDR1 and CDR2 are MNHNS and SASEGT. The CDR3 coding sequence is TGTGCCAGCAGTGTATACAGGGGGGGGACTGAAGCTTTCTTT. This gives the protein CASSVYRGGTEAFF.

The rearrangement joins TRBV28 to TRBJ1-5; possibly TRBD1 for D (5 bases). The CDR3 totals 12 residues. The V gene's germline CDR1 is MDHEN and CDR2 SYDVKM. With 10 bases removed from V and 9 bases from J, the gap between germline ends came to 16 bases. CDR3 sequence: CATNWGNRPQHF. The CDR3 DNA sequence: TGTGCCACCAATTGGGGGAATAGGCCCCAGCATTTT. Complete variable domain (other parts from reference TRBV28 and TRBJ1-5): DVKVTQSSRYLVKRTGEKVFLECVQDMDHENMFWYRQDPGLGLRLIYFSYDVKMKEKGDIPEGYSVSREKKERFSLILESASTNQTSMYLCATNWGNRPQHFGDGTRLSIL.

The gene calls are TRBV19 and TRBJ2-7, with TRBD1 matching over 10 bases. The CDR3 length is 14 residues. The germline V gene encodes CDR1 LNHDA and CDR2 SQIVND (reference sequence). J was trimmed by 3 bases and V by 4 bases; bases with no gene match: 3. The CDR3 here is CASSKGQGGYEQYF. The DNA of the CDR3 is TGTGCCAGTAGTAAAGGACAGGGGGGCTACGAGCAGTACTTC.

The chain carries TRBV28 and TRBJ1-3; no firm D call. Looked up from germline, CDR1 is MDHEN and CDR2 is SYDVKM. The CDR3 sequence is 13 residues long. The ends were cut back, 10 bases at V and 0 bases at J, with 10 bases in the middle. CDR3 residues: CAISEVSGNTIYF. Written as DNA, the CDR3 is TGTGCCATCTCGGAAGTCTCTGGAAACACCATATATTTT.